What follows describes a single T cell receptor (beta chain). Template material for amplifying TCR beta CDR3 regions consisted of RNA transcripts. A set of HTBI primers served as the primers for a first-round RT-PCR of the TCR CDR3. Each CDR3 protein gets one entry after TCRdb re-called the multiplex PCR reads with MiXCR. The sample contains about 640,000 distinct CDR3 sequences, 40% to 55% of which appear only once. This entry comes from a study of T cells in Graves' hyperthyroidism and ophthalmopathy. V trimming: 4 bases; J trimming: 4 bases; junction bases outside the gene matches: 8. CDR1 KGHDR and CDR2 SFDVKD come from the germline V gene. This CDR3 spans 17 amino acids.

The source material was peripheral blood or thyroid tissue (not recorded which). The sequence derives from an adult man with Graves' disease, either hyperthyroidism or ophthalmopathy (not recorded which). The chain combines TRBV24-1 with TRBJ2-6, with TRBD1 matching over 8 bases. Written as DNA, the CDR3 is TGTGCCACCAGTGACTCTGGACAGGGAAGAGGGGCCAACGTCCTGACTTTC. This gives the protein CATSDSGQGRGANVLTF.